This T cell receptor beta chain was captured in a study of T cell changes during pregnancy in multiple sclerosis. There are 13 residues in the CDR3. Germline V gives CDR1 LNHDA, CDR2 SQIVND (reference sequence). The V end lost 5 bases, the J end lost 10 bases, and 15 bases lay between the germline ends. Here immunoSEQ multiplex PCR was the method, and the copy in TCRdb shows in-frame clones only, minus some. The sample lists around 63,000 clones, roughly 89% occurring once. The chain recombines TRBV19 with TRBJ2-1; D not certain. Sequenced here: peripheral blood, sampled after pregnancy. This TCR was sampled from a female donor in good health, enrolled as a control in a pregnancy study. CDR3 in DNA: TGTGCCAGTAGTCTCTCGGGTCCGTCAGAGCAGTTCTTC. This encodes CASSLSGPSEQFF.